Listed below are T cell receptor beta chains from one sample, sequenced in a study of cytomegalovirus exposure and HLA in healthy donors. Using immunoSEQ multiplex PCR, the repertoire was profiled, and TCRdb retains in-frame clones only, with some absent. The sample lists about 280,000 clones; approximately 90% were seen once. Material: PBMCs. The receptors shown here come from a woman aged 18-30 years in good health and CMV-seronegative. Both conserved end residues are part of each CDR3. D genes are given only for firm matches. Some rows have no size entry. The others give once, few or many, or a class for an expanded clone.

CDR3: CATTLAGGPGGETQYF
DNA: TGTGCCACTACGCTAGCGGGAGGCCCAGGGGGAGAGACCCAGTACTTC
J: TRBJ2-5
D: TRBD2
V: TRBV19
size: .

CDR3: CASSLDRGSGKLFF
DNA: TGTGCCAGCAGTTTGGACAGGGGTTCCGGAAAACTGTTTTTT
J: TRBJ1-4
D: TRBD1
V: TRBV2
size: .

CDR3: CASTNTLHGGRSYEQYF
DNA: TGTGCCAGCACCAACACATTGCACGGGGGGCGCTCCTACGAGCAGTACTTC
J: TRBJ2-7
D: .
V: TRBV27
size: .

CDR3: CASSRNRASSGANVLTF
DNA: TGTGCCAGCAGCCGAAACAGGGCGTCGTCCGGGGCCAACGTCCTGACTTTC
J: TRBJ2-6
D: .
V: TRBV7-3
size: .

CDR3: CASSLVQRNYGYTF
DNA: TGCGCCAGCAGCTTGGTACAGAGAAACTATGGCTACACCTTC
J: TRBJ1-2
D: .
V: TRBV5-1
size: .

CDR3: CASSQQGTRNYGYTF
DNA: TGTGCCAGCAGTCAACAGGGAACCCGTAACTATGGCTACACCTTC
J: TRBJ1-2
D: .
V: TRBV6-5
size: few

CDR3: CASSLWGRSGIFGTYSNQPQHF
DNA: TGTGCCAGCAGTTTATGGGGGAGGTCCGGGATCTTCGGGACTTATAGCAATCAGCCCCAGCATTTT
J: TRBJ1-5
D: .
V: TRBV28
size: .

CDR3: CAWSVLLGYTF
DNA: TGTGCCTGGAGTGTACTCCTGGGCTACACCTTC
J: TRBJ1-2
D: .
V: TRBV30
size: .

CDR3: CASSNRVWTGNTIYF
DNA: TGTGCCAGTAGTAACAGAGTTTGGACTGGAAACACCATATATTTT
J: TRBJ1-3
D: .
V: TRBV19
size: .

CDR3: CASSVGSLAGEWDTQYF
DNA: TGTGCCAGCAGCGTAGGTTCACTAGCGGGAGAATGGGATACGCAGTATTTT
J: TRBJ2-3
D: TRBD2
V: TRBV9
size: .

CDR3: CAISGGQGSYNSPLHF
DNA: TGTGCCATCAGTGGAGGACAGGGCTCCTATAATTCACCCCTCCACTTT
J: TRBJ1-6
D: TRBD1
V: TRBV10-3
size: .

CDR3: CASSRLGLAGGLSSYNEQFF
DNA: TGTGCCAGCAGCCGGTTAGGGCTAGCGGGAGGGCTGAGCTCCTACAATGAGCAGTTCTTC
J: TRBJ2-1
D: TRBD2
V: TRBV16
size: .

CDR3: CAIRPDISGEKLFF
DNA: TGTGCCATCAGACCGGACATTTCGGGTGAAAAACTGTTTTTT
J: TRBJ1-4
D: .
V: TRBV10-3
size: .

CDR3: CASSLIQGYEQYF
DNA: TGTGCCAGCAGCTTAATACAGGGGTACGAGCAGTACTTC
J: TRBJ2-7
D: TRBD1
V: TRBV7-3
size: .

CDR3: CASSQDSQGLSYTF
DNA: TGCGCCAGCAGCCAAGATTCACAGGGTTTGAGCTACACCTTC
J: TRBJ1-2
D: .
V: TRBV4-1
size: .

CDR3: CASSRTGPSSYEQYF
DNA: TGTGCCAGCAGCCGAACAGGGCCCAGCTCCTACGAGCAGTACTTC
J: TRBJ2-7
D: .
V: TRBV5-8
size: once